One and the same sample provided the 3 T cell receptor beta chains below, sequenced in a study of cytotoxic CD8 clonotypes in ibrutinib-treated CLL. The method was immunoSEQ multiplex PCR; TCRdb's version includes in-frame clones alone and lacks a portion of them. The table lists some 84,000 clones, just over 85% of them singletons. The specimen comprised PBMCs, sampled before ibrutinib treatment. The receptors were sampled from a human donor with chronic lymphocytic leukemia.

The chain has TRBV9 and TRBJ2-5; possibly TRBD2 for D (5 bases). The DNA end favors TRBJ2-7, so the J call may be wrong. The CDR3 is 15 residues long. Germline assignment: CDR1 SGDLS and CDR2 YYNGEE. The CDR3 DNA reads as TGTGCCAGCAGCGTAGGAGTTAGCGAAACCTACGAGCAGTACTTC. Amino acid sequence: CASSVGVSETYEQYF.

This rearrangement joins TRBV28 to TRBJ1-5; no reliable D call. The V gene lost 3 bases and the J gene lost 0 bases, with 9 bases spanning the gap. Per the germline V gene, CDR1 is MDHEN and CDR2 is SYDVKM. There are 15 residues in the CDR3. The CDR3 spells CASSFLSSSNQPQHF. CDR3 bases: TGTGCCAGCAGTTTTCTGAGTAGTAGCAATCAGCCCCAGCATTTT.

This chain joins TRBV6-1 and TRBJ1-5, with TRBD1 as a possible D gene (5 bases). CDR3 size: 12 residues. Germline lookup yields CDR1 MNHNS and CDR2 SASEGT. Trimming took off 3 bases at V and 6 bases at J, with 6 bases between the two ends. The DNA of the CDR3 is TGTGCCAGCAGTGATGGGGGTCAGCCCCAGCATTTT. This gives the protein CASSDGGQPQHF.